This entry lists 28 T cell receptor beta chains sequenced from one sample in a study of blood T cell repertoires in COVID-19. Repertoires were generated with immunoSEQ multiplex PCR, while TCRdb's copy carries only in-frame clones and drops some. The sample lists 200,000 to 250,000 clones; approximately 80% were seen once. Material for sequencing was PBMCs or T cells enriched from blood (not recorded which). These receptors originate from a young man with acute COVID-19.

This clone was observed a single time. J is TRBJ1-4 and V is TRBV29-1, with 7 bases aligning to TRBD1. The ends lost 7 bases at V and 3 bases at J; junction bases unmatched: 11. The CDR3 has 15 residues. Germline lookup yields CDR1 SQVTM and CDR2 ANQGSEA. This chain's CDR3 is CSALGFQGANEKLFF. The CDR3 region has the DNA TGCAGCGCCCTAGGGTTTCAGGGGGCTAATGAAAAACTGTTTTTT.

The rearrangement uses TRBV27 and TRBJ1-2; TRBD1 agrees at 7 bases. The CDR3 runs 11 residues. J lost 7 bases, V lost 10 bases, and 6 bases had no gene match. Germline V gene data show CDR1 as MNHEY and CDR2 as SMNVEV (reference sequence). CDR3 nucleotides: TGTGCCACCCTGGGACAGTTTGGCTACACCTTC. Encoded protein: CATLGQFGYTF.

The chain employs TRBV19 and TRBJ2-7; perhaps TRBD2 as D (6 bases). Per the germline V gene, CDR1 is LNHDA and CDR2 is SQIVND (reference sequence). Trimming pared 6 bases from V and 12 bases from J, leaving 15 bases between. The CDR3 consists of 11 residues. The CDR3 spells CASSRFGGWYF. The CDR3 DNA reads TGTGCCAGTAGCCGCTTCGGGGGTTGGTACTTC.

The chain recombines TRBV19 with TRBJ1-5; 8 bases match TRBD1. There are 14 residues in the CDR3. Germline CDR1 LNHDA, CDR2 SQIVND (reference sequence). J was trimmed by 10 bases and V by 6 bases; bases with no gene match: 11. CDR3 region: CASRETGVISPQHF. The CDR3 nucleotides are TGTGCCAGTAGAGAGACAGGGGTCATCAGCCCCCAGCATTTT.

This chain uses TRBV5-1 with TRBJ2-1; D remains unclear. Germline V gives CDR1 SGHRS, CDR2 YFSETQ. This CDR3 region has 14 residues. Between the trimmed V and J ends, which lost 5 bases and 0 bases, there was a span of 9 bases. CDR3 in amino acids: CASRSPSSYNEQFF. CDR3 bases: TGCGCCAGCAGAAGTCCGAGCTCCTACAATGAGCAGTTCTTC. Looking up the rest from reference TRBV5-1 and TRBJ2-1 gives the full variable domain: KAGVTQTPRYLIKTRGQQVTLSCSPISGHRSVSWYQQTPGQGLQFLFEYFSETQRNKGNFPGRFSGRQFSNSRSEMNVSTLELGDSALYLCASRSPSSYNEQFFGPGTRLTVL.

This chain joins TRBV20-1 and TRBJ2-1; D unclear. There are 10 residues in the CDR3. Germline loops: CDR1 DFQATT, CDR2 SNEGSKA (reference sequence). The germline V and J ends were trimmed by 3 bases and 6 bases, with 3 bases remaining between them. The CDR3 coding sequence is TGCAGTGCTAGCCTCAATGAGCAGTTCTTC. It codes for CSASLNEQFF.

This rearrangement joins TRBV27 to TRBJ1-1; 11 bases map to TRBD1. CDR1 is MNHEY and CDR2 is SMNVEV in the germline V gene (reference sequence). V lost 6 bases, J lost 0 bases, and 0 bases stayed unmatched. The length of the CDR3 is 14 residues. The CDR3 here is CASRDRGLNTEAFF. The DNA for the CDR3 is TGTGCCAGCAGGGACAGGGGGCTGAACACTGAAGCTTTCTTT.

On this clone: The junction does not match germline at one end; this may be a read error. V is TRBV7-9 and J is TRBJ2-3; 10 bases line up with TRBD2. This CDR3 is 14 amino acids long. The germline gives CDR1 SEHNR, CDR2 FQNEAQ (reference sequence). DNA of the CDR3: TGTGCCAGCAGTTTAGCGGGGGGTGGAGATACGCAGTATTTT. It specifies CASSLAGGGDTQYF.

V is TRBV2 and J is TRBJ2-7; 7 bases are a match to TRBD1. This CDR3 has 13 residues. Looked up from germline, CDR1 is SNHLY and CDR2 is FYNNEI. With 9 bases clipped from V and 5 bases from J, the junction kept 10 bases outside the gene matches. The DNA for the CDR3 is TGTGCCAGTAACGACAGGGTAAGACACGAGCAGTACTTC. Residues: CASNDRVRHEQYF.

V gene TRBV19 combines with J gene TRBJ1-1; 8 bases are a match to TRBD1. The ends lost 3 bases at V and 0 bases at J; junction bases unmatched: 3. CDR3 length: 15 amino acids. Germline CDR1 is LNHDA and CDR2 is SQIVND (reference sequence). This chain's CDR3 is CASSIQGAVNTEAFF. CDR3 DNA: TGTGCCAGTAGTATTCAGGGGGCAGTGAACACTGAAGCTTTCTTT.

This rearrangement joins TRBV5-4 to TRBJ2-7; perhaps TRBD2 as D (6 bases). Looked up from germline, CDR1 is SGHNT and CDR2 is YYREEE (reference sequence). There are 14 residues in the CDR3. CDR3 sequence: CATSGLEGSYEQYF. The CDR3 region has the DNA TGTGCGACCTCTGGATTGGAGGGCTCCTACGAGCAGTACTTC. The whole variable domain, remainder taken from reference TRBV5-4 and TRBJ2-7, is ETGVTQSPTHLIKTRGQQVTLRCSSQSGHNTVSWYQQALGQGPQFIFQYYREEENGRGNFPPRFSGLQFPNYSSELNVNALELDDSALYLCATSGLEGSYEQYFGPGTRLTVT.

J is TRBJ1-6 and V is TRBV28, with TRBD1 matching over 8 bases. V was clipped by 8 bases and J by 7 bases; unmatched bases: 4. CDR1 MDHEN and CDR2 SYDVKM come from the germline V gene. The CDR3 loop spans 13 amino acids. The CDR3 reads CASRTGGNSPLHF. CDR3 DNA: TGTGCCAGCCGTACAGGGGGAAATTCACCCCTCCACTTT.

A few counts support this clone. This sample also contains other DNA sequences that code for the same CDR3. The V and J genes are TRBV3-1 (or the pseudogene TRBV3-2) and TRBJ2-7, with 8 bases matching TRBD2. The CDR3 runs 12 residues. V lost 4 bases to trimming and J lost 4 bases; unmatched junction nucleotides: 0. Germline V gene sequence: CDR1 LGHDT, CDR2 YNNKEL (reference sequence). The DNA of the CDR3 is TGTGCCAGCAGCCCGGGGGGGTACGAGCAGTACTTC. Its translation is CASSPGGYEQYF.

The rearrangement uses TRBV5-1 and TRBJ2-3; 9 bases match TRBD1. CDR1 and CDR2 (germline): SGHRS, YFSETQ. The trim removed 4 bases at V and 2 bases at J, leaving 8 bases unmatched. The CDR3 is 16 amino acids. The CDR3 region is CASSLLGQGFTDTQYF. The CDR3 nucleotides read TGCGCCAGCAGCCTTCTGGGACAGGGTTTCACAGATACGCAGTATTTT. The whole variable domain, filled in from reference TRBV5-1 and TRBJ2-3, reads KAGVTQTPRYLIKTRGQQVTLSCSPISGHRSVSWYQQTPGQGLQFLFEYFSETQRNKGNFPGRFSGRQFSNSRSEMNVSTLELGDSALYLCASSLLGQGFTDTQYFGPGTRLTVL.

The chain carries TRBV19 and TRBJ1-2; tentative D call: TRBD1 (5 bases). CDR3 length equals 15 residues. Germline values: CDR1 LNHDA, CDR2 SQIVND (reference sequence). Trimming removed 5 bases at V and 2 bases at J, with 15 bases between. CDR3 coding DNA: TGTGCCAGTAGTGTTGACAGCCTTAAAAACTATGGCTACACCTTC. This encodes CASSVDSLKNYGYTF. The entire variable domain, with the rest obtained from reference TRBV19 and TRBJ1-2, is as follows: DGGITQSPKYLFRKEGQNVTLSCEQNLNHDAMYWYRQDPGQGLRLIYYSQIVNDFQKGDIAEGYSVSREKKESFPLTVTSAQKNPTAFYLCASSVDSLKNYGYTFGSGTRLTVV.

This clone has just a few counts. The CDR3 spells CASSLGTGIPYEQYF. In DNA form, the CDR3 reads TGTGCCAGCAGCTTGGGGACAGGGATTCCCTACGAGCAGTACTTC. The chain couples TRBV7-9 to TRBJ2-7, with TRBD1 identical over 9 bases. Unmatched junction bases numbered 5, after V lost 3 bases and J lost 2 bases. The CDR3 extends over 15 amino acids. From germline, CDR1 is SEHNR and CDR2 FQNEAQ (reference sequence).

Here the CDR3 DNA reads TGTGCCAGCAGCCGGGACAGGGGCCCTGATACGCAGTATTTT. Protein sequence: CASSRDRGPDTQYF. This chain connects TRBV4-2 to TRBJ2-3; 10 bases map to TRBD1. V lost 4 bases and J lost 6; bases outside the gene matches: 4. The germline V gene encodes CDR1 LGHNA and CDR2 YNFKEQ. This CDR3 spans 14 amino acids.

This chain connects TRBV7-9 to TRBJ2-1; 8 nucleotides agree with TRBD2. Germline CDR1 reads SEHNR; CDR2 reads FQNEAQ (reference sequence). V lost 3 bases and J lost 4; bases outside the gene matches: 11. The CDR3 runs to 17 residues. This chain's CDR3 is CASSFLERAGGYNEQFF. The CDR3 DNA follows: TGTGCCAGCAGCTTCCTAGAGCGGGCGGGGGGTTACAATGAGCAGTTCTTC.

This chain joins TRBV28 and TRBJ1-5, with D uncertain. V was trimmed by 5 bases and J by 6 bases, leaving 2 bases between them. CDR1 is MDHEN, CDR2 SYDVKM, per germline. The CDR3 spans 10 residues. The CDR3 sequence: CASSRQPQHF. The DNA for the CDR3 is TGTGCCAGCAGTCGTCAGCCCCAGCATTTT.

This clone has just one count. The V gene is TRBV18, the J gene TRBJ2-3; D is unresolved. V lost 2 bases and J lost 6, with 9 bases in between. This CDR3 is built from 13 residues. CDR1 and CDR2 from the germline V gene are KGHSH and LQKENI. For the CDR3, the DNA is TGTGCCAGCTCACCATCTAACGCGGATACGCAGTATTTT. Translating it yields CASSPSNADTQYF. The full variable domain, with the rest looked up from reference TRBV18 and TRBJ2-3, is NAGVMQNPRHLVRRRGQEARLRCSPMKGHSHVYWYRQLPEEGLKFMVYLQKENIIDESGMPKERFSAEFPKEGPSILRIQQVVRGDSAAYFCASSPSNADTQYFGPGTRLTVL.

This rearrangement joins TRBV28 to TRBJ1-3; a weak D match, TRBD1 (5 bases). Germline CDR1 reads MDHEN; CDR2 reads SYDVKM. This CDR3 spans 14 amino acids. The V end was cut by 6 bases, the J end by 1 base, with 10 bases between. The CDR3 is CASRSQGSGNTIYF. DNA for the CDR3: TGTGCCAGCAGATCTCAGGGATCTGGAAACACCATATATTTT.

This chain joins TRBV5-5 and TRBJ2-7, with 10 bases aligning to TRBD1. Germline-derived CDR1 and CDR2 are SGHKS and YYEKEE (reference sequence). The CDR3 loop spans 14 amino acids. V lost 7 bases and J lost 6; bases outside the gene matches: 10. The CDR3 sequence: CASFPGQGPFEQYF. In nucleotides, the CDR3 is TGTGCCAGCTTTCCGGGACAGGGGCCATTCGAGCAGTACTTC.

V and J are TRBV14 and TRBJ1-1, with 10 bases matching TRBD1. J gave up 1 base and V 1 base, and 3 bases lay outside the gene matches. CDR1 and CDR2 from the germline V gene are SGHDN and FVKESK. The CDR3 loop spans 16 amino acids. The CDR3 region is CASSQATGGENTEAFF. DNA for the CDR3: TGTGCCAGCAGCCAAGCGACAGGGGGCGAGAACACTGAAGCTTTCTTT.

V and J are TRBV6-6 and TRBJ2-7; 11 bases line up with TRBD2. CDR1 and CDR2 from the germline V gene are MNHNY and SVGAGI (reference sequence). The length of the CDR3 is 13 residues. The CDR3 is CAATSGGAYEQYF. CDR3 sequence (DNA): TGTGCTGCTACTAGCGGGGGAGCCTACGAGCAGTACTTC.

The chain employs TRBV29-1 and TRBJ2-7, with a tentative D call TRBD2 (7 bases). V shed 4 bases and J shed 5 bases, with 15 bases lying between them. CDR1 is SQVTM, CDR2 ANQGSEA, per germline. CDR3 size: 13 residues. The CDR3 sequence is CSVGGGGIDEQYF. The DNA of the CDR3 is TGCAGCGTTGGGGGGGGCGGGATTGACGAGCAGTACTTC.

V gene TRBV18 combines with J gene TRBJ1-6; no definite D call. The CDR3 spans 15 residues. Germline assignment: CDR1 KGHSH and CDR2 LQKENI. Trimming took 0 bases from V and 7 from J, leaving 10 bases between them. As DNA, the CDR3 is TGTGCCAGCTCACCACCAGGTGGGAGGAATTCACCCCTCCACTTT. The encoded protein is CASSPPGGRNSPLHF.

V usage is TRBV4-1 and J usage is TRBJ2-1; TRBD2 matches 7 bases. Per germline, CDR1 MGHRA and CDR2 YSYEKL. V trimming: 4 bases; J trimming: 2 bases; junction bases outside the gene matches: 11. The CDR3 has 17 residues. The CDR3 reads CASSPTGGGGTYNEQFF. CDR3 DNA: TGCGCCAGCAGCCCGACGGGTGGGGGGGGAACCTACAATGAGCAGTTCTTC.

The V and J genes are TRBV11-1 and TRBJ2-1, with 8 bases aligning to TRBD2. The germline V gene has CDR1 SGHAT and CDR2 FQDESV (reference sequence). The CDR3 is 15 amino acids. Unmatched junction bases numbered 12, after V lost 6 bases and J lost 8 bases. The CDR3 protein is CASSSFGGAGDEQFF. The CDR3 bases are TGTGCCAGCAGTTCCTTCGGGGGGGCCGGGGATGAGCAGTTCTTC.